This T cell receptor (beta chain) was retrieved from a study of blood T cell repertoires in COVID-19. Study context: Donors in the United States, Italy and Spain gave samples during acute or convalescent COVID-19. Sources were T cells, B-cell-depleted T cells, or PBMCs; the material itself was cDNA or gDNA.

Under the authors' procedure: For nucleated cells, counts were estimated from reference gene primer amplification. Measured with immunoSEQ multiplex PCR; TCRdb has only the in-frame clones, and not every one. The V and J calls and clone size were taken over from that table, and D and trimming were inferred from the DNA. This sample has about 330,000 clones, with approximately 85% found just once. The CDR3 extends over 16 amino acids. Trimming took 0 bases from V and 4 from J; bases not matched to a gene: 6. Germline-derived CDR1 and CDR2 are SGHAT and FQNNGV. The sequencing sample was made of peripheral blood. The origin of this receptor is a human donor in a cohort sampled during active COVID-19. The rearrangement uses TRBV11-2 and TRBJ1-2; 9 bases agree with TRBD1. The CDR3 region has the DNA TGTGCCAGCAGCTTAGATAGCGGGACAGGGATCTATGGCTACACCTTC. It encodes CASSLDSGTGIYGYTF. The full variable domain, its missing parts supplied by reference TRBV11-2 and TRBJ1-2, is EAGVAQSPRYKIIEKRQSVAFWCNPISGHATLYWYQQILGQGPKLLIQFQNNGVVDDSQLPKDRFSAERLKGVDSTLKIQPAKLEDSAVYLCASSLDSGTGIYGYTFGSGTRLTVV.